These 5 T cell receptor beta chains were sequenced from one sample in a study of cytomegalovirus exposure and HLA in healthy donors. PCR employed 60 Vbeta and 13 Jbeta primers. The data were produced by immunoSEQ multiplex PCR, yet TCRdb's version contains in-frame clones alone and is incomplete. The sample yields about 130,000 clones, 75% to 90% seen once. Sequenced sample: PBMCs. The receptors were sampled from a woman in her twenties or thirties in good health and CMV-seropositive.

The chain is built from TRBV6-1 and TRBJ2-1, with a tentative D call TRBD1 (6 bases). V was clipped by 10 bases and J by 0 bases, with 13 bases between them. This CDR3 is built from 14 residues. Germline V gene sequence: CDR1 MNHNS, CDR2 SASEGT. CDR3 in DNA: TGTGCCACCGGAGACAGGTACTCCTACAATGAGCAGTTCTTC. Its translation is CATGDRYSYNEQFF.

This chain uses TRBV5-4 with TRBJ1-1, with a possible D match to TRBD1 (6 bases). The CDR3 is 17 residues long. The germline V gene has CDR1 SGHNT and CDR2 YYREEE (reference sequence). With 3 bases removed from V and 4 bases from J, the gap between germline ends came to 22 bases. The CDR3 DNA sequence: TGTGCCAGCAGCTCAAAAGGGGGGGGCGCGGGTGCCACTGAAGCTTTCTTT. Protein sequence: CASSSKGGGAGATEAFF.

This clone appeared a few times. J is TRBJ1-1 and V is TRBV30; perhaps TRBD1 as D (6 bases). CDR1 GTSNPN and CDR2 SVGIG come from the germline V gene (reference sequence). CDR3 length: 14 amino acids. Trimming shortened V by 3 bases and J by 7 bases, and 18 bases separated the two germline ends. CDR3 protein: CAWSELTGLGEAFF. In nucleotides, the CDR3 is TGTGCCTGGAGCGAACTCACAGGGCTGGGTGAAGCTTTCTTT.

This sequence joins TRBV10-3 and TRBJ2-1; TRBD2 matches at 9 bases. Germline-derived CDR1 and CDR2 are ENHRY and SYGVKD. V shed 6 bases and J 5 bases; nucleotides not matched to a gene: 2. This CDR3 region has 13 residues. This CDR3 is CAIRERGDNEQFF. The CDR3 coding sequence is TGTGCCATCAGGGAGCGGGGGGACAATGAGCAGTTCTTC.

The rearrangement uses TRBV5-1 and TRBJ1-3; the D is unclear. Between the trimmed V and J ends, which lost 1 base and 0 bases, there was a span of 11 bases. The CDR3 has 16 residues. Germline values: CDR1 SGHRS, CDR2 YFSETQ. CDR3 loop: CASSLTFSSSGNTIYF. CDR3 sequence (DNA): TGCGCCAGCAGCTTGACATTTTCCAGCTCTGGAAACACCATATATTTT.